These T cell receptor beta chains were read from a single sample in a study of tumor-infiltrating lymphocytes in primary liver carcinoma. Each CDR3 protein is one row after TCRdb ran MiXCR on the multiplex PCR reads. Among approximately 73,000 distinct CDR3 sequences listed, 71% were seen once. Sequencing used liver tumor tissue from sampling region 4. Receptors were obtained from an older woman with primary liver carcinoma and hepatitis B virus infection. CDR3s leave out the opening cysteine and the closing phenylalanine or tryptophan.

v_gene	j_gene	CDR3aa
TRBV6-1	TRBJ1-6	ASRRDRNDPPLR
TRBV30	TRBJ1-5	AWSTGSYSNQPQH
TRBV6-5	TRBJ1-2	ANSAWEGGYT
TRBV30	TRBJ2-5	AWSVTVRGETQY
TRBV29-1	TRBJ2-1	SVERTLAPDWNEQF
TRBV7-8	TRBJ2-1	GSSPLGYYDEQF
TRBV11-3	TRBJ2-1	ANSSRGARTMGNEQF
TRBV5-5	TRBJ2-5	AGSLLAGQETQY
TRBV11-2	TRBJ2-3	TSTLGGLTYTSDTQY
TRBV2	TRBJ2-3	ASRTVYTQY
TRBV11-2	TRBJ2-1	AGSQELGKNEQF
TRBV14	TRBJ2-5	TSSQLGLAGGRNQETQY
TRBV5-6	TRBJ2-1	GSQDRGNFYNEQF
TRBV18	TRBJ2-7	ASSPGPGEQY
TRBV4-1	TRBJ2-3	ASSRPHTDTQY
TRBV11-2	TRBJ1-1	ACSLTRGRAEAF
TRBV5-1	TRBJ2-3	ASSSRTSGISDTQY
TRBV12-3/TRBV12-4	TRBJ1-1	ASSRSDRLNTEAF
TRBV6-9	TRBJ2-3	ASTYSPAGGIDMQY
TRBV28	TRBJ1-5	ASSVRGAGGDQPQH
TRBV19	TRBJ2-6	ASSIAGAGANVLT
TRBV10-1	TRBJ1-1	ASSVGQLSEAF
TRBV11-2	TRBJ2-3	ASSLVRLAVTDTQY
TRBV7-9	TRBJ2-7	ASSLGGGVREQY
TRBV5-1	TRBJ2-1	ASSLDPSGTYNEQF
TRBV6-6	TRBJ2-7	ASSLWQGTYEQY
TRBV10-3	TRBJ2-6	AISEAGDSGANVLT
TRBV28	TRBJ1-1	ASSFGRVNTEAF
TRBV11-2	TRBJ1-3	ACSSRPGRGAYSGNTIY
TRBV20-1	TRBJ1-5	SARWTAYSNQPQH
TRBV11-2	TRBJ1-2	VSSLVGASVGGYT
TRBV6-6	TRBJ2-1	ASSLRAGGQGNEQL
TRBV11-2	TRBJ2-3	AGRLTMGRRSTDTQY
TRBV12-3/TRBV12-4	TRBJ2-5	ASSPLKAAVGRTETLH
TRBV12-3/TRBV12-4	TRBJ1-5	AGSLQMAQPQH
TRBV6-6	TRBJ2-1	VSSAGTNGSWVDEQF
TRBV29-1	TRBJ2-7	SATTQGTHISYEQY
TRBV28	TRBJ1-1	ASSLEQLNNEAF
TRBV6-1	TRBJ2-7	ASRELAGAGYEQY
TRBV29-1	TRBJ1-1	SVSRDLSTEAF
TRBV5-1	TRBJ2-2	ASRPPGQLSTGELV
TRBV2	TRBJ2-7	ASRGTTSSYEQY
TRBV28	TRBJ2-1	VSSLAGMYKEQF
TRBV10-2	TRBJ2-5	ANIEGLAGGSQGTQY
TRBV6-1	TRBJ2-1	ATRRGVVATHNEPF
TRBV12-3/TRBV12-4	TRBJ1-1	ASSSARPPDAGGAF
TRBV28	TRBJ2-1	ASSLPTSGPWNEQF
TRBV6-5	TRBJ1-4	PSRSQGTNEKLF
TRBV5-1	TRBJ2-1	ASSWGSSGSSYNEQF
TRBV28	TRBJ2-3	ASSPERETQY
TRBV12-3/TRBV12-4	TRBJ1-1	ASSRDLRGAF
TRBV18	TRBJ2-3	ANSPRGRTDTQY
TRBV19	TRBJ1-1	AGSDRMNTEAF